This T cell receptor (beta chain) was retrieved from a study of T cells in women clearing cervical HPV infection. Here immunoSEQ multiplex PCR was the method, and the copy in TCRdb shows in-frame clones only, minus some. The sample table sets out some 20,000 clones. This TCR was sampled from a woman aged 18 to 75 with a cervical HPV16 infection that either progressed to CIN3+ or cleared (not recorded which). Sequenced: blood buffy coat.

The chain's CDR3 is CAWSGGDGYNEQFF. Partial CDR3 DNA: TGTGCCTGGAGTGGGGGGGACGGCTACAATGAG. The V call is TRBV30, the J call TRBJ2-1; D is perhaps TRBD2 (6 bases). The read ends 3 residues early relative to the CDR3; the germline J gene fills the gap. CDR1 GTSNPN and CDR2 SVGIG come from the germline V gene (reference sequence). The CDR3 totals 14 residues. V was cut by 1 base and J by 3 bases, with 10 bases left in between.